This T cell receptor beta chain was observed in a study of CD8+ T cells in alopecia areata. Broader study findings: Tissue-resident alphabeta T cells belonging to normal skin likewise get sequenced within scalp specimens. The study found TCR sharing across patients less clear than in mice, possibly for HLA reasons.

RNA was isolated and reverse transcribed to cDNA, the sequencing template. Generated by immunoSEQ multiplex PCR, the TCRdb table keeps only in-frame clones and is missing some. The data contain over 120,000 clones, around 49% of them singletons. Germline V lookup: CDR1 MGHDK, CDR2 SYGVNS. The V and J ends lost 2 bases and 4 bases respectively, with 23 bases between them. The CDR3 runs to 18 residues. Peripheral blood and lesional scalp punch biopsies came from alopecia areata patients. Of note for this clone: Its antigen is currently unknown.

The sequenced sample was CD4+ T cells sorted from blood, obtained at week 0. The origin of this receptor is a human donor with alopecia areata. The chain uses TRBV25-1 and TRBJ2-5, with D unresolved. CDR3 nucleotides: TGTGCCAGCAGTGAACCGGAAAGGTTGGTCGGTCAGGTAGAGACCCAGTACTTC. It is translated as CASSEPERLVGQVETQYF.